These 18 T cell receptor beta chains came from one sample sequenced in a study of blood T cells in healthy people across ages. For the second PCR, which ran for about 6 to 12 cycles, a sample-barcoded 5' primer and a J-beta primer mix were used. MiXCR, run by TCRdb on the 5' RACE reads, gives a single entry per CDR3 protein. The sample lists some 760,000 distinct CDR3 sequences, roughly 25% occurring once. This same sample was also part of a study on T cells of mothers and their children.

Sequencing used blood. The receptors were sampled from a boy between 10 and 17 years old in good health.

This clonotype was found a few times. The V gene is TRBV29-1, the J gene TRBJ2-6, with D possibly TRBD1 on 5 matching bases. Trimming left V 7 bases short and J 3 bases short, with 16 bases between. This CDR3 has 15 amino acids. Germline CDR1 and CDR2: SQVTM and ANQGSEA. In nucleotides, the CDR3 is TGCAGCGCCCAGGGCGGCCCCTTTGGGGCCAACGTCCTGACTTTC. Its translation: CSAQGGPFGANVLTF.

This clonotype was seen a handful of times. The chain carries TRBV7-9 and TRBJ2-5; the D gene could be TRBD1 or TRBD2 (6 bases each). This CDR3 has 14 residues. Germline V gene lookup returns CDR1 SEHNR and CDR2 FQNEAQ (reference sequence). The V and J ends lost 1 base and 11 bases respectively, with 17 bases between them. DNA for the CDR3: TGTGCCAGCAGCTTAGAGGCAGGGGATCGGGAGCAGTACTTC. Amino acid sequence: CASSLEAGDREQYF.

The rearrangement uses TRBV7-3 and TRBJ1-2; D is perhaps TRBD1 (5 bases). This CDR3 is built from 13 residues. Trimming removed 5 bases from V and 8 bases from J, with 15 bases in between. Germline CDR1 and CDR2: SGHTA and FQGTGA. CDR3 in DNA: TGTGCCAGCAGCCCGGGGGGGAACTCGGGCTACACCTTC. It yields the protein CASSPGGNSGYTF. The whole variable domain, remainder taken from reference TRBV7-3 and TRBJ1-2, is GAGVSQTPSNKVTEKGKYVELRCDPISGHTALYWYRQSLGQGPEFLIYFQGTGAADDSGLPNDRFFAVRPEGSVSTLKIQRTERGDSAVYLCASSPGGNSGYTFGSGTRLTVV.

CDR3 sequence: CASSQGAIAKNIQYF. The DNA of the CDR3 is TGTGCCAGCAGCCAAGGTGCAATAGCCAAAAACATTCAGTACTTC. V and J are TRBV4-2 and TRBJ2-4; no reliable D call. CDR1 is LGHNA and CDR2 is YNFKEQ in the germline V gene. V gave up 1 base and J gave up 0 bases, with 7 bases separating them. CDR3 length equals 15 residues.

This rearrangement joins TRBV5-1 to TRBJ2-1; the D is unclear. The CDR3 runs 11 residues. Germline lookup yields CDR1 SGHRS and CDR2 YFSETQ. The V gene lost 5 bases and the J gene lost 8 bases, with 8 bases spanning the gap. The chain's CDR3 is CASRLQHEQFF. CDR3 DNA: TGCGCCAGCAGACTTCAGCATGAGCAGTTCTTC.

The chain joins TRBV12-3 or TRBV12-4 to TRBJ1-1, with D perhaps TRBD1 (5 bases). The CDR3 contains 13 residues. Trimming removed 3 bases from V and 9 bases from J, with 14 bases in between. DNA for the CDR3: TGTGCCAGCAGTTTCTACCAGGGAAAACAAGCTTTCTTT. It is translated as CASSFYQGKQAFF.

V is TRBV29-1 and J is TRBJ2-3; TRBD1 is a possible D gene (8 bases). The CDR3 covers 14 residues. CDR1 and CDR2 (germline): SQVTM, ANQGSEA. V lost 3 bases, J lost 6 bases, and 16 bases lay in between. The CDR3 DNA sequence: TGCAGCGTTGACCCTGGACAGGGAGGGGATACGCAGTATTTT. Its protein is CSVDPGQGGDTQYF.

This clonotype was detected a few times. V and J are TRBV5-5 and TRBJ2-7; 9 nucleotides agree with TRBD2. Germline loops: CDR1 SGHKS, CDR2 YYEKEE (reference sequence). The length of the CDR3 is 16 residues. The V segment lost 4 bases and the J segment 2 bases; nucleotides outside the gene matches: 10. The CDR3 DNA sequence: TGTGCCAGCAGCGGGCGTGTCGCTAGCGGGGCCTACGAGCAGTACTTC. Protein sequence: CASSGRVASGAYEQYF.

The chain couples TRBV9 to TRBJ2-1, with 9 bases that match TRBD1. CDR3 length: 17 amino acids. Germline CDR1 SGDLS, CDR2 YYNGEE. J gave up 9 bases and V 1 base, and 14 bases lay outside the gene matches. The CDR3 spells CASSVTGQGPAGGEQFF. DNA of the CDR3: TGTGCCAGCAGCGTAACCGGACAGGGGCCGGCAGGAGGTGAGCAGTTCTTC.

This clonotype has only a few counts. The chain links TRBV12-3 or TRBV12-4 to TRBJ2-5; 11 nucleotides align to TRBD2. Matching the DNA end better, TRBJ2-7 makes the J call doubtful. The CDR3 extends over 18 amino acids. This CDR3 reads CASSLSGLAGGKVYEQYF. The DNA for the CDR3 is TGTGCCAGCAGTTTAAGTGGTCTAGCGGGGGGCAAAGTCTACGAGCAGTACTTC.

The J gene is TRBJ2-5, the V gene TRBV20-1, with 7 bases aligning to TRBD1. The CDR3 loop spans 13 amino acids. Germline V gene sequence: CDR1 DFQATT, CDR2 SNEGSKA (reference sequence). The CDR3 region is CSALGTVQETQYF. DNA of the CDR3: TGCAGCGCACTTGGGACAGTCCAAGAGACCCAGTACTTC.

The chain has TRBV4-3 and TRBJ2-5, with TRBD2 identical over 11 bases. The V gene's germline CDR1 is LGHNA and CDR2 YSLEER. The CDR3 length is 18 residues. Trimming removed 4 bases from V and 4 bases from J; junction bases left unmatched: 14. As DNA, the CDR3 is TGCGCCAGCAGCCGAGAAATAGCGGGGGGGCCTGAGGGAGAGACCCAGTACTTC. This sequence encodes CASSREIAGGPEGETQYF.

CDR3 amino acids: CASSPVGGAYNEQFF. The CDR3 DNA follows: TGTGCCAGCAGCCCCGTGGGAGGGGCCTACAATGAGCAGTTCTTC. The chain couples TRBV6-5 to TRBJ2-1; 7 bases match TRBD2. Germline CDR1 is MNHEY and CDR2 is SVGAGI. This CDR3 has 15 amino acids. V shed 6 bases and J 2 bases; nucleotides not matched to a gene: 7.

This chain links TRBV29-1 with TRBJ2-5; 9 bases fit TRBD2. Losses at the gene ends were 8 bases for V and 6 bases for J; bases not matched to a gene: 13. There are 14 residues in the CDR3. The V gene's germline CDR1 is SQVTM and CDR2 ANQGSEA. The CDR3 is CSFLEGAGGQTQYF. CDR3 in DNA: TGCAGCTTCCTGGAGGGGGCGGGAGGGCAGACCCAGTACTTC.

This clonotype appeared a few times. The V call is TRBV3-1, the J call TRBJ1-2; the match to TRBD1 covers 8 bases. This CDR3 has 13 amino acids. Germline V gives CDR1 LGHDT, CDR2 YNNKEL (reference sequence). V dropped 6 bases and J dropped 8; count of bases not matched to a gene: 8. The CDR3 loop is CASSRGQGGGYTF. DNA of the CDR3: TGTGCCAGCAGTCGCGGACAGGGCGGCGGCTACACCTTC.

This clonotype was detected a few times. The chain is built from TRBV7-8 and TRBJ2-2; TRBD2 matches at 8 bases. The ends lost 2 bases at V and 1 base at J; junction bases unmatched: 3. Germline values: CDR1 SGHVS, CDR2 FQNEAQ. The CDR3 is 16 amino acids. CDR3: CASSLRGGENTGELFF. Here the CDR3 DNA reads TGTGCCAGCAGCTTACGGGGGGGCGAGAACACCGGGGAGCTGTTTTTT.

The rearrangement joins TRBV10-3 to TRBJ2-7; D is undetermined. Looked up from germline, CDR1 is ENHRY and CDR2 is SYGVKD. V was clipped by 5 bases and J by 6 bases, with 14 bases between them. The CDR3 runs to 13 residues. The CDR3 nucleotides are TGTGCCATCAGTCAGGAAATGTTGCTCGAGCAGTACTTC. Translating it yields CAISQEMLLEQYF.

This clonotype was observed a single time. This sequence joins TRBV5-6 and TRBJ2-2, with D possibly TRBD2 on 5 matching bases. Trimming shortened V by 0 bases and J by 5 bases, and 14 bases separated the two germline ends. Germline CDR1 is SGHDT and CDR2 is YYEEEE. This CDR3 spans 16 amino acids. The CDR3 DNA is TGTGCCAGCAGCTTGGTCGGGGATCAAGGAACCGGGGAGCTGTTTTTT. This encodes CASSLVGDQGTGELFF.